This TCR beta chain was identified in a study of OX40 agonist ivuxolimab in advanced cancers. As for the study in general: The study treated patients with ivuxolimab, an agonistic anti-OX40 (CD134) antibody. With a range of 23 to 79, age averaged about 58 years, and 75% to 90% were male. The study's findings and limits: CD8+ T cells showed, on average, more clonal expansion than CD4+ cells.

The CDR3 has 15 amino acids. V was trimmed by 0 bases and J by 3 bases, leaving 8 bases between them. CDR1 is SGHDN and CDR2 is FVKESK in the germline V gene. Systemic immunosuppression or autoimmune disease history was grounds to exclude patients. Of note for this clone: Its antigen is still unknown.

Sequencing used immunoSEQ multiplex PCR; TCRdb keeps in-frame clones, though not all of them. This sample yields some 130,000 clones, of which less than 95% are seen a single time; roughly 0.99% belongs to the top ten. The rearrangement links TRBV14 to TRBJ1-4; D call uncertain. This receptor was identified in an adult with an advanced solid tumor such as melanoma, head and neck, liver or kidney cancer. Sequenced material: CD4+ or CD8+ T cells sorted from blood, taken in a trial of the OX40 agonist ivuxolimab. This CDR3 is CASSQDVLPNEKLFF. In DNA, the CDR3 is TGTGCCAGCAGCCAAGATGTTCTCCCTAATGAAAAACTGTTTTTT.